The 28 T cell receptor beta chains given below trace back to one sample, sequenced in a study of shared clonotypes between healthy human individuals. This table comes from immunoSEQ multiplex PCR, and its TCRdb copy is limited to in-frame clones, with some not included. This repertoire shows approximately 440,000 clones, roughly three quarters found once; its top ten account for more than 10%. The sample taken for sequencing was PBMCs. These receptors were collected from a woman aged 35 to 49 in good health. Some clones in this sample may be carry-over from other donors' samples.

Worth noting for this clone: A far larger clone lies a single base away; this is likely a read error. At the DNA level, this CDR3 is encoded by other sequences in the same sample as well. The J gene is TRBJ1-4, the V gene TRBV28, with a tentative D call TRBD1 (5 bases). Germline values: CDR1 MDHEN, CDR2 SYDVKM. The CDR3 runs 13 residues. This CDR3 reads CASSSPDRKKLFF. CDR3 bases: TGTGCCAGCAGTTCACCTGACAGAAAAAAACTGTTCTTT.

The V call is TRBV6-1, the J call TRBJ1-1, with a weak D call TRBD1 (5 bases). The germline V and J ends were trimmed by 7 bases and 5 bases, with 20 bases remaining between them. CDR3 length equals 15 residues. The germline CDR1 and CDR2 sequences are MNHNS and SASEGT. The CDR3 sequence is CASTPQGMRGTEAFF. The CDR3, as DNA: TGTGCCAGCACCCCCCAAGGGATGAGGGGTACTGAAGCTTTCTTT.

CDR3 in amino acids: CATSREGVSSYEQYF. CDR3 DNA: TGTGCCACCAGCAGAGAGGGGGTTTCCTCCTACGAGCAGTACTTC. The chain employs TRBV15 and TRBJ2-7; the D call may be TRBD1 or TRBD2 (5 bases each). Germline V gene lookup returns CDR1 LNHNV and CDR2 YYDKDF (reference sequence). Trimming removed 0 bases at V and 0 bases at J, with 9 bases between. The CDR3 extends over 15 amino acids.

This clone is a singleton in its sample. The chain has TRBV9 and TRBJ2-1; D gene ambiguous. This CDR3 has 12 residues. The V end was cut by 3 bases, the J end by 8 bases, with 9 bases between. Germline V lookup: CDR1 SGDLS, CDR2 YYNGEE. CDR3 in DNA: TGTGCCAGCAGCGAGCTTCTTCATGAGCAGTTCTTC. Its translation: CASSELLHEQFF.

The chain joins TRBV28 to TRBJ2-7, with a tentative D call TRBD2 (6 bases). Trimming took off 1 base at V and 7 bases at J, with 29 bases between the two ends. CDR1 is MDHEN and CDR2 is SYDVKM in the germline V gene. The CDR3 runs to 19 residues. In DNA form, the CDR3 reads TGTGCCAGCAGTTTATCGGGCAGATTCCCCCAGCGGGTCGGCCGGGAGCAGTACTTC. It yields the protein CASSLSGRFPQRVGREQYF.

This rearrangement joins TRBV6-1 to TRBJ2-7, with TRBD1 matching over 7 bases. The CDR3 is 15 amino acids. The junction had 8 bases not matched to a gene; V was cut back by 5 bases and J by 1 base. Germline V gene lookup returns CDR1 MNHNS and CDR2 SASEGT. The CDR3 DNA reads as TGTGCCAGCAGTACCTACAGGGGTGGGTCCTACGAGCAGTACTTC. This gives the protein CASSTYRGGSYEQYF.

The chain combines TRBV6-5 with TRBJ2-5; 11 nucleotides line up with TRBD2. The CDR3 runs 15 residues. The germline gives CDR1 MNHEY, CDR2 SVGAGI. After removal of 5 bases from V and 5 bases from J, the junction contained 7 bases not matched to a gene. The CDR3, as DNA: TGTGCCAGCAGTCCACCGTCTAGCGGGAGGGAGACCCAGTACTTC. It yields the protein CASSPPSSGRETQYF.

The chain employs TRBV11-2 and TRBJ2-1, with TRBD1 as a possible D gene (8 bases). CDR1 SGHAT and CDR2 FQNNGV come from the germline V gene. V lost 6 bases and J lost 6, with 12 bases in between. The CDR3 spans 13 residues. CDR3 DNA: TGTGCCAGCAGGTACAGGGGGGGCAATGAGCAGTTCTTC. It is translated as CASRYRGGNEQFF. Filled out from reference TRBV11-2 and TRBJ2-1, the complete variable domain reads EAGVAQSPRYKIIEKRQSVAFWCNPISGHATLYWYQQILGQGPKLLIQFQNNGVVDDSQLPKDRFSAERLKGVDSTLKIQPAKLEDSAVYLCASRYRGGNEQFFGPGTRLTVL.

This clone has a handful of counts. The CDR3 spells CASSSTYSSNQPQHF. Written as DNA, the CDR3 is TGTGCCAGCTCCTCCACCTACAGTAGCAATCAGCCCCAGCATTTT. The J gene is TRBJ1-5, the V gene TRBV18; unclear D gene. This CDR3 is 15 amino acids long. Germline lookup yields CDR1 KGHSH and CDR2 LQKENI. Between the trimmed V and J ends, which lost 6 bases and 0 bases, there was a span of 12 bases.

V is TRBV27 and J is TRBJ2-7; 7 bases agree with TRBD1. The J segment lost 3 bases and the V segment lost 5 bases, leaving 10 bases of the junction unmatched. Germline assignment: CDR1 MNHEY and CDR2 SMNVEV (reference sequence). The CDR3 is made up of 15 amino acids. The CDR3 loop is CASSTSQGPYYEQYF. CDR3 bases: TGTGCCAGCAGTACTTCACAGGGGCCCTACTACGAGCAGTACTTC.

In regard to this clone: This likely reflects a read error, since a far larger clone is one base away. V is TRBV18 and J is TRBJ1-2; no clear D gene. This CDR3 spans 12 amino acids. From germline, CDR1 is KGHSH and CDR2 LQKENI. The CDR3: CANSPPGFGYTF. CDR3 sequence (DNA): TGTGCCAACTCACCACCGGGGTTTGGCTACACCTTC.

The rearrangement uses TRBV7-2 and TRBJ2-5; D is unresolved. CDR3 length: 11 amino acids. Germline lookup yields CDR1 SGHTA and CDR2 FQGNSA. V was clipped by 5 bases and J by 9 bases, with 10 bases between them. The CDR3 nucleotides read TGTGCCAGCAGCCTGGACGGGCCCCAGTACTTC. It codes for CASSLDGPQYF.

J is TRBJ1-1 and V is TRBV10-2, with D maybe TRBD1 (5 bases). CDR3 length equals 15 residues. V lost 0 bases and J lost 1, with 9 bases in between. CDR1 WSHSY and CDR2 SAAADI come from the germline V gene. CDR3 sequence (DNA): TGCGCCAGCAGTGAGTCCCAGGGATGGAACACTGAAGCTTTCTTT. Translating gives CASSESQGWNTEAFF.

This chain connects TRBV29-1 to TRBJ2-3, with unresolved D. Per the germline V gene, CDR1 is SQVTM and CDR2 is ANQGSEA. Trimming stripped 0 bases from V and 4 bases from J, with 5 bases between. This CDR3 has 12 residues. This CDR3 is CSVEDSPDTQYF. The CDR3 nucleotides are TGCAGCGTTGAAGATAGCCCAGATACGCAGTATTTT.

The chain combines TRBV7-2 with TRBJ2-1; D may match TRBD1 or TRBD2 (5 bases each). This CDR3 region has 15 residues. V lost 4 bases and J 9 bases, leaving 19 bases between the germline ends. Looked up from germline, CDR1 is SGHTA and CDR2 is FQGNSA. The DNA of the CDR3 is TGTGCCAGCAGCTCTCCTTCGTTGACGAGGGGTGAGCAGTTCTTC. Its protein product is CASSSPSLTRGEQFF.

The rearrangement uses TRBV11-2 and TRBJ2-2, with 9 bases identical to TRBD1. Trimming at V came to 4 bases and at J to 5 bases, leaving 2 bases not matched to a gene. Per germline, CDR1 SGHAT and CDR2 FQNNGV. This CDR3 region has 14 residues. CDR3 sequence (DNA): TGTGCCAGCAGCTCGACAGGGGGAACCGGGGAGCTGTTTTTT. Translated: CASSSTGGTGELFF.

The chain uses TRBV11-3 and TRBJ1-1, with a weak D call TRBD1 (6 bases). This CDR3 contains 20 residues. V lost 5 bases to trimming and J lost 4 bases, with 32 bases between them. Germline V lookup: CDR1 SGHNT, CDR2 YENEEA. The CDR3 sequence: CASSTKLPRAQRGHTTEAFF. CDR3 DNA sequence: TGTGCCAGCAGCACCAAACTACCGCGGGCCCAGCGGGGACACACCACTGAAGCTTTCTTT.

CDR3 sequence: CASSSGLLSTDTQYF. The CDR3 DNA sequence: TGTGCCAGCAGCTCCGGACTCCTTAGCACAGATACGCAGTATTTT. The chain couples TRBV7-9 to TRBJ2-3; tentatively, D is TRBD2 (5 bases). Germline loops: CDR1 SEHNR, CDR2 FQNEAQ (reference sequence). V lost 4 bases and J 0 bases, leaving 11 bases between the germline ends. The CDR3 spans 15 residues.

The chain links TRBV18 to TRBJ2-1; possible D gene TRBD1, 5 bases. Germline assignment: CDR1 KGHSH and CDR2 LQKENI. The V end was cut by 1 base, the J end by 9 bases, with 13 bases between. The CDR3 is 14 residues long. DNA for the CDR3: TGTGCCAGCTCACCACAAGGGGCAGAGACTGAGCAGTTCTTC. Its protein product is CASSPQGAETEQFF. Combining the CDR3 with reference TRBV18 and TRBJ2-1 gives the whole variable domain NAGVMQNPRHLVRRRGQEARLRCSPMKGHSHVYWYRQLPEEGLKFMVYLQKENIIDESGMPKERFSAEFPKEGPSILRIQQVVRGDSAAYFCASSPQGAETEQFFGPGTRLTVL.

For the CDR3, the DNA is TGCAGTGCTGCGGACGCGTACGAGCAGTACTTC. Its protein is CSAADAYEQYF. The rearrangement links TRBV20-1 to TRBJ2-7; D is unresolved. Germline CDR1 DFQATT, CDR2 SNEGSKA (reference sequence). CDR3 size: 11 residues. With 5 bases removed from V and 4 bases from J, the gap between germline ends came to 9 bases.

The chain joins TRBV12-2 to TRBJ1-2. TRBV12-2 is listed as a pseudogene. There are 15 residues in the CDR3. The CDR3 loop is CASRPTGPHLGGYTF. DNA of the CDR3: TGTGCAAGTCGCCCAACGGGTCCTCATCTGGGTGGCTACACCTTC.

The gene calls are TRBV18 and TRBJ2-1; 8 positions agree with TRBD1. Germline loops: CDR1 KGHSH, CDR2 LQKENI. V shed 4 bases and J 5 bases; nucleotides not matched to a gene: 7. The CDR3 is 15 residues long. The CDR3 bases are TGTGCCAGCTCACAGAGGACAGGGCCGGACAATGAGCAGTTCTTC. This translates into CASSQRTGPDNEQFF.

The V call is TRBV2, the J call TRBJ1-4, with a possible D match to TRBD1 (5 bases). V lost 6 bases and J 8 bases, leaving 13 bases between the germline ends. The CDR3 has 13 residues. CDR1 and CDR2 (germline): SNHLY, FYNNEI. Here the CDR3 reads CASSRIGGEKLFF. DNA of the CDR3: TGTGCCAGCAGCAGGATCGGGGGGGAAAAACTGTTTTTT. Supplemented by reference TRBV2 and TRBJ1-4, the full variable domain reads EPEVTQTPSHQVTQMGQEVILRCVPISNHLYFYWYRQILGQKVEFLVSFYNNEISEKSEIFDDQFSVERPDGSNFTLKIRSTKLEDSAMYFCASSRIGGEKLFFGSGTQLSVL.

V is TRBV5-8 and J is TRBJ1-4; 8 nucleotides line up with TRBD1. Germline CDR1 SGHTS, CDR2 YDEGEE. The trim removed 4 bases at V and 6 bases at J, leaving 5 bases unmatched. The CDR3 loop spans 14 amino acids. CDR3 bases: TGTGCCAGCAGCGCTACAGGGGGTCATGAAAAACTGTTTTTT. This sequence encodes CASSATGGHEKLFF. Filled out from reference TRBV5-8 and TRBJ1-4, the complete variable domain reads EAGVTQSPTHLIKTRGQQATLRCSPISGHTSVYWYQQALGLGLQFLLWYDEGEERNRGNFPPRFSGRQFPNYSSELNVNALELEDSALYLCASSATGGHEKLFFGSGTQLSVL.

V and J are TRBV9 and TRBJ1-2, with unresolved D. Per germline, CDR1 SGDLS and CDR2 YYNGEE. Trimming shortened V by 6 bases and J by 3 bases, and 15 bases separated the two germline ends. This CDR3 region has 14 residues. Here the CDR3 DNA reads TGTGCCAGCACCCCGTCTACTGGTGACTATGGCTACACCTTC. As protein: CASTPSTGDYGYTF.

This chain links TRBV29-1 with TRBJ2-5, with unresolved D. Judging by the DNA end, TRBJ2-7 fits better; the J call may be wrong. Germline lookup yields CDR1 SQVTM and CDR2 ANQGSEA. The CDR3 sequence is 13 residues long. Here the CDR3 DNA reads TGCAGCGTTGAAGGGCCCTCCTCCTACGAGCAGTACTTC. Translation: CSVEGPSSYEQYF.

As to this clone: This is likely an artifact of a read error, given a far larger clone one base away. V is TRBV6-1 and J is TRBJ2-2; possibly TRBD1 or TRBD2 for D (5 bases each). V gave up 7 bases and J gave up 3 bases, with 15 bases separating them. Germline loops: CDR1 MNHNS, CDR2 SASEGT. This CDR3 region has 15 residues. The CDR3 region is CASTPEDTHTGELFF. CDR3 DNA: TGTGCCAGCACCCCGGAGGACACTCACACCGGGGAGCTGTTTTTT.

The chain has TRBV7-2 and TRBJ2-7; D may correspond to TRBD1 or TRBD2 (5 bases each). The CDR3 runs 15 residues. Germline-derived CDR1 and CDR2 are SGHTA and FQGNSA. The V gene lost 5 bases and the J gene lost 0 bases, with 14 bases spanning the gap. The CDR3 DNA reads as TGTGCCAGCAGCACCGCCGGGACCGACTCCTACGAGCAGTACTTC. This codes for CASSTAGTDSYEQYF.